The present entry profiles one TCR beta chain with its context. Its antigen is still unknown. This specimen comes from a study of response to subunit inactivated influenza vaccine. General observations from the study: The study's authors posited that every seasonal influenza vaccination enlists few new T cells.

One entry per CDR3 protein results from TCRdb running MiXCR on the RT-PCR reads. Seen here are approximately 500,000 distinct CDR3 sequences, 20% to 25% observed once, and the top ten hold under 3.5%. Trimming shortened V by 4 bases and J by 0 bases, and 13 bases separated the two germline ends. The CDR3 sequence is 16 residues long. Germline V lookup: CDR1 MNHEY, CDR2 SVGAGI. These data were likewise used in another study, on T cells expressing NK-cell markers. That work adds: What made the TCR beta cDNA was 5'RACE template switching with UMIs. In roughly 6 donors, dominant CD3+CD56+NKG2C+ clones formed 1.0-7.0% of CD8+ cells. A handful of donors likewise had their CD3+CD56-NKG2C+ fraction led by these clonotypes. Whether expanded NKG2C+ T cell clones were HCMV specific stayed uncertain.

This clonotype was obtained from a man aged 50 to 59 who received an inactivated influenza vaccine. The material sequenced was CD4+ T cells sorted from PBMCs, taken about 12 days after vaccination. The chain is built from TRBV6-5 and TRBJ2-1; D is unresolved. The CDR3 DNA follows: TGTGCCAGCAGTTCCCAGACTCTTAGCTCCTACAATGAGCAGTTCTTC. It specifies CASSSQTLSSYNEQFF.